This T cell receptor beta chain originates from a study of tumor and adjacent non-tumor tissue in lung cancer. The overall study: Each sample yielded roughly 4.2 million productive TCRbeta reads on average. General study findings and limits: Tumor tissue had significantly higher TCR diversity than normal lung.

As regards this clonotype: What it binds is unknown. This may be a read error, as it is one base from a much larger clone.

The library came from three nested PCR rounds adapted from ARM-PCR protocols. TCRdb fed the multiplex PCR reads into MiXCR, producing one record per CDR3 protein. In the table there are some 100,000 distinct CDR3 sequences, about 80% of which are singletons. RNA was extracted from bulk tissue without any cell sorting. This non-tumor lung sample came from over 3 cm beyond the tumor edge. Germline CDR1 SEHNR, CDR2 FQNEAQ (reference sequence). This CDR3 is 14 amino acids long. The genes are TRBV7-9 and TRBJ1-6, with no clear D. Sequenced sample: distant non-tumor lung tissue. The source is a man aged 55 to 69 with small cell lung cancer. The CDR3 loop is CASSGSSYNSLLHF. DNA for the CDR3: TGTGCCAGCAGCGGGAGCTCCTATAATTCACTCCTCCACTTT.